This is a list of T cell receptor beta chains from one sample in a study of shared clonotypes between healthy human individuals. TCRdb's table, derived via immunoSEQ multiplex PCR, lists solely in-frame clones and lacks some. The sample gives 150,000 to 200,000 clones, about 93% of which show up once; around 0.067% is in the top ten. The specimen was naive CD4+ T cells sorted from blood. The receptors come from a woman aged 25-40 years in good health. Each CDR3 is given with its conserved first and last residue. D genes are given only for firm matches. Size values are once, few and many counts, or a class for expanded clones, and some rows have none.

clone_size,d_call,v_call,j_call,cdr3_nt,cdr3_aa
NA,NA,TRBV6-6,TRBJ2-7,TGTGCCAGCAGTTACGGAGGGGCTCACGAGCAGTACTTC,CASSYGGAHEQYF
NA,NA,TRBV9,TRBJ2-3,TGTGCCAGCAGCGTAGTACAGGAGAGCACTAGGGATACGCAGTATTTT,CASSVVQESTRDTQYF
NA,NA,TRBV29-1,TRBJ1-1,TGCAGCGTTTTCTTCCCCGGTGGTTACACTGAAGCTTTCTTT,CSVFFPGGYTEAFF
NA,NA,TRBV5-4,TRBJ2-3,TGTGCCAGCAGAGTCACCGGGACTGGGCCAGATACGCAGTATTTT,CASRVTGTGPDTQYF
NA,NA,TRBV4-1,TRBJ2-7,TGCGCCAGCGGGGGTAGCCACGAGCAGTACTTC,CASGGSHEQYF
NA,NA,TRBV7-3,TRBJ2-6,TGTGCCAGCAGCCCCAAGGGGGGCTCTGGGGCCAACGTCCTGACTTTC,CASSPKGGSGANVLTF
NA,TRBD1,TRBV18,TRBJ2-7,TGTGCCAGCTCAGCCGGACAGGGCTACGAGCAGTACTTC,CASSAGQGYEQYF
NA,TRBD1,TRBV18,TRBJ2-3,TGTGCCAGCTCACCCGGGACAGCTTACACAGATACGCAGTATTTT,CASSPGTAYTDTQYF
few,NA,TRBV30,TRBJ1-5,TGTGCCTGGAGCCCGGCGACCAATCAGCCCCAGCATTTT,CAWSPATNQPQHF
NA,TRBD1,TRBV28,TRBJ1-5,TGTGCCAGCAGTGAAGGGGACAGGGGAAAGCCCCAGCATTTT,CASSEGDRGKPQHF
once,NA,TRBV11-2,TRBJ1-2,TGTGCCAGCAGCTTAGAAGGGAATGGCTACACCTTC,CASSLEGNGYTF
NA,TRBD2,TRBV28,TRBJ2-7,TGTGCCAGCAGTCCCCGCCCCGCTAGCGGGAGGGCCTACGAGCAGTACTTC,CASSPRPASGRAYEQYF
NA,NA,TRBV5-4,TRBJ1-6,TGTGCCAGCAGCTTGAAAGGGAAGTCCTATAATTCACCCCTCCACTTT,CASSLKGKSYNSPLHF
NA,TRBD2,TRBV7-3,TRBJ2-1,TGTGCCAGCAGCTCACAACCGGGACTAGAAGATGAGCAGTTCTTC,CASSSQPGLEDEQFF
NA,TRBD1,TRBV5-4,TRBJ2-7,TGTGCCAGCAGCTTCTCCGGGACAGGAGCTTTCTCCTACGAGCAGTACTTC,CASSFSGTGAFSYEQYF
NA,NA,TRBV15,TRBJ1-2,TGTGCCACCAGCAGAGAAAGGCCCTACGAGGGCGAATATGGCTACACCTTC,CATSRERPYEGEYGYTF
few,TRBD1,TRBV6-6,TRBJ2-2,TGTGCCAGCAGTACGACAGGGTTGAACACCGGGGAGCTGTTTTTT,CASSTTGLNTGELFF
NA,TRBD1,TRBV11-3,TRBJ2-7,TGTGCCAGCAGCTCACAACAGGGGGCCTACGAGCAGTACTTC,CASSSQQGAYEQYF
NA,TRBD1,TRBV28,TRBJ2-7,TGTGCCAGCAGTTTGGGACAGGGCGACGAGCAGTACTTC,CASSLGQGDEQYF
once,TRBD1,TRBV6-5,TRBJ2-2,TGTGCCAGCAGACCACAGGGGTTACCCGGGGAGCTGTTTTTT,CASRPQGLPGELFF
NA,NA,TRBV5-1,TRBJ2-5,TGCGCCAGCAGCTTGAGGGATAGATTGGAGACCCAGTACTTC,CASSLRDRLETQYF
NA,TRBD1,TRBV6-5,TRBJ2-2,TGTGCCAGCAGTACCGACAGGGGGCCCGGGGAGCTGTTTTTT,CASSTDRGPGELFF
NA,NA,TRBV18,TRBJ1-6,TGTGCCAGCTCACTATCAGCCGATAATTCACCCCTCCACTTT,CASSLSADNSPLHF
NA,TRBD1,TRBV5-1,TRBJ1-2,TGCGCCAGCAGCTTGGCCGGACAGGGTACAAGCTACACCTTC,CASSLAGQGTSYTF
NA,NA,TRBV2,TRBJ1-4,TGTGCCAGCAGCCGAAATATAGGGTATGAAAAACTGTTTTTT,CASSRNIGYEKLFF
NA,NA,TRBV28,TRBJ2-5,TGTGCCAGCAGCCGAATACGGGAGCAGTACTTC,CASSRIREQYF
few,NA,TRBV6-1,TRBJ1-5,TGTGCCAGCAGATTTACAGGGAATCAGCCCCAGCATTTT,CASRFTGNQPQHF
NA,NA,TRBV6-4,TRBJ1-1,TGTGCCAGCAGTGACTCAGGACGGGACACTGAAGCTTTCTTT,CASSDSGRDTEAFF
NA,NA,TRBV5-1,TRBJ2-7,TGCGCCAGCTCCCGGGGGTTTAGCTCCTACGAGCAGTACTTC,CASSRGFSSYEQYF
NA,NA,TRBV15,TRBJ1-3,TGTGCCACCAGCAGAGATCCCGCCCAGAACACCATATATTTT,CATSRDPAQNTIYF
NA,TRBD2,TRBV5-1,TRBJ2-3,TGCGCCTGCCGACTAGCGGATATCACAGATACGCAGTATTTT,CACRLADITDTQYF
NA,TRBD2,TRBV5-1,TRBJ2-6,TGCGCCAGCAGCTTCGCGGGAGGGCCCTCTAGTGGGGCCAACGTCCTGACTTTC,CASSFAGGPSSGANVLTF
NA,NA,TRBV5-1,TRBJ1-1,TGCGCCAGCAGCCCGAGCCCTGGGACGAACACTGAAGCTTTCTTT,CASSPSPGTNTEAFF
NA,TRBD2,TRBV7-7,TRBJ2-7,TGTGCCAGCAGCCTAAGCCCCCGGACTAGCGCCGAGCAGTACTTC,CASSLSPRTSAEQYF
NA,NA,TRBV7-8,TRBJ2-7,TGTGCCAGCAGCAGGTCCTACGAGCAGTACTTC,CASSRSYEQYF
NA,NA,TRBV5-1,TRBJ2-5,TGCGCCAGCAGCTCCGCCCTAGGGGCGCAAGAGACCCAGTACTTC,CASSSALGAQETQYF
NA,NA,TRBV6-5,TRBJ1-2,TGTGCGGCCAGCATCCGCAGGGACTATGGCTACACCTTC,CAASIRRDYGYTF
NA,NA,TRBV23-1,TRBJ1-1,TGCGCCAGCCTTCGCGGGGTTGGGGAGAACACTGAAGCTTTCTTT,CASLRGVGENTEAFF
NA,NA,TRBV30,TRBJ2-2,TGTGCCTGGGGACTTGGGGGTGGCACCGGGGAGCTGTTTTTT,CAWGLGGGTGELFF
NA,NA,TRBV28,TRBJ2-7,TGTGCCAGCAGTTTGGCGGACGGTGTCTCCTACGAGCAGTACTTC,CASSLADGVSYEQYF
NA,NA,TRBV27,TRBJ2-7,TGTGCCAGCAGTTCTGGATCTTACTACGAGCAGTACTTC,CASSSGSYYEQYF
few,TRBD1,TRBV28,TRBJ1-2,TGTGCCAGCAGTTTATGGGGACAGGGTTCTAGTGGCTACACCTTC,CASSLWGQGSSGYTF
NA,NA,TRBV15,TRBJ2-3,TGTGCCACCAGCGGACAGCTCAGCACAGATACGCAGTATTTT,CATSGQLSTDTQYF
once,NA,TRBV7-8,TRBJ2-7,TGTGCCAGCAGCGGACCGGGACGCATCTCCTACGAGCAGTACTTC,CASSGPGRISYEQYF
NA,NA,TRBV7-9,TRBJ1-2,TGTGCCAGCAGGTCCCAGGGACGAAATGGCTACACCTTC,CASRSQGRNGYTF
NA,TRBD1,TRBV6-1,TRBJ1-2,TGTGCCAGCAGGGGAATGGACAGGGCCTATGGCTACACCTTC,CASRGMDRAYGYTF
NA,TRBD2,TRBV7-7,TRBJ2-7,TGTGCCAGCAGTTCTACTTACGGGAGGAGCATAGACGAGCAGTACTTC,CASSSTYGRSIDEQYF
few,NA,TRBV28,TRBJ1-5,TGTGCCAGCAAACGGAGGGAGTCGAATCAGCCCCAGCATTTT,CASKRRESNQPQHF
NA,NA,TRBV19,TRBJ2-7,TGTGCCAGTAGTATAACCGGGGGCAACGACGAGCAGTACTTC,CASSITGGNDEQYF
NA,TRBD2,TRBV29-1,TRBJ2-7,TGCAGCGTTGTGCCACTACTAGCGGGAGGGCCAAATTACGAGCAGTACTTC,CSVVPLLAGGPNYEQYF
once,NA,TRBV28,TRBJ2-2,TGTGCCAGCCGTCAATACACCGGGGAGCTGTTTTTT,CASRQYTGELFF
NA,TRBD1,TRBV4-1,TRBJ2-7,TGCGCCAGCAGCCAAGATGTGGACAGGAACTCCTACGAGCAGTACTTC,CASSQDVDRNSYEQYF
NA,NA,TRBV6-1,TRBJ1-5,TGTGCCAGCAGTGAGTGGGGGAGCAATCAGCCCCAGCATTTT,CASSEWGSNQPQHF
NA,TRBD1,TRBV5-6,TRBJ1-2,TGTGCCAGCAGCCGCCGGACAGGGCAGGGCTATGGCTACACCTTC,CASSRRTGQGYGYTF